The clone carrying this T cell receptor (beta chain) was detected only a few times. Amplification of TCR beta CDR3 regions used RNA as the template. TCR CDR3 underwent first-round RT-PCR with the HTBI primer set. From the multiplex PCR reads, TCRdb called clonotypes with MiXCR, one entry per CDR3 protein. The repertoire holds a few hundred thousand distinct CDR3 sequences, over 15% seen once, with under 20% in the top ten. The data belong to a study of T cells in Graves' hyperthyroidism and ophthalmopathy. Study-wide context: Peripheral blood was collected at initial diagnosis, before any treatment.

This CDR3 spans 15 amino acids. Trimming removed 3 bases from V and 4 bases from J, with 15 bases in between. Germline V gene sequence: CDR1 MDHEN, CDR2 SYDVKM. V gene TRBV28 combines with J gene TRBJ1-2, with D perhaps matching TRBD1 (5 bases). Input material: blood. The TCR was taken from a woman between 18 and 30 years old with Graves' ophthalmopathy. CDR3 protein: CASSFFTGTGYGYTF. The CDR3 DNA sequence: TGTGCCAGCAGTTTTTTTACAGGCACGGGCTATGGCTACACCTTC.